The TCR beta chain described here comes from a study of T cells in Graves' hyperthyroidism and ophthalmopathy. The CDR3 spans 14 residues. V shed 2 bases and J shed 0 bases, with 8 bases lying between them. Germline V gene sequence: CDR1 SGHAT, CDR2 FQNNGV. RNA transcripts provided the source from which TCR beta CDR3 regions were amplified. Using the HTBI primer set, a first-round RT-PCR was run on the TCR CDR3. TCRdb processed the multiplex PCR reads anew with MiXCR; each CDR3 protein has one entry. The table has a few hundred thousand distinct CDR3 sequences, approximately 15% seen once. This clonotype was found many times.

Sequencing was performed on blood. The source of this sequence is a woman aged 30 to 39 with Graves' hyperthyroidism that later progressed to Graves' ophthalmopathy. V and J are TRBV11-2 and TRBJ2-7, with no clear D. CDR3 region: CASSLSTSSYEQYF. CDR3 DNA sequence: TGTGCCAGCAGCTTATCTACCAGCTCCTACGAGCAGTACTTC.